This entry describes one T cell receptor beta chain. Antigen unknown. The data originate from a study of CD8 T cell repertoires and HIV-1 epitope variants. Study-level information: Control wells had CMV/EBV/flu peptides, negative Ebola AY9, or no peptide. Study results and caveats: This assay reports beta chains of antigen-expanded cells, not T cell function. Six of nine antigen-specific clonotypes appeared cross-reactive to autologous or escape variants.

V was clipped by 4 bases and J by 1 base, with 17 bases between them. The CDR3 length is 17 residues. Germline V gives CDR1 LGHNA, CDR2 YNFKEQ. On the immunoSEQ platform, TCR beta CDR3s were sequenced at survey depth. Clones were sequenced by immunoSEQ multiplex PCR, and TCRdb holds only the in-frame ones, with some missing. The table includes 5,000 to 5,500 clones, 60% to 80% detected once. The chain is built from TRBV4-2 and TRBJ1-3; unclear D gene. The sequencing input was cultured CD8+ T cells derived from PBMCs. The clonotype was recovered from a male donor with HIV. The CDR3 protein is CASSRDGLNYSGNTIYF. The DNA for the CDR3 is TGTGCCAGCAGCCGCGACGGTCTTAACTATTCTGGAAACACCATATATTTT.